This T cell receptor (beta chain) stems from a study of response to subunit inactivated influenza vaccine. Notes on the study in general: Researchers suggested that each seasonal influenza vaccination recruits few new T cells.

The CDR3 consists of 13 residues. Germline values: CDR1 SEHNR, CDR2 FQNEAQ (reference sequence). Trimming took off 4 bases at V and 7 bases at J, with 8 bases between the two ends. TCRdb fed the RT-PCR reads into MiXCR, producing one record per CDR3 protein. The sample shows about 530,000 distinct CDR3 sequences, 10% to 15% of them seen only once. As to this clonotype: Antigen: not known.

The source is a man aged 50 to 59 who received an inactivated influenza vaccine. The sequencing used PBMCs from blood, collected roughly 47 days after vaccination. The chain links TRBV7-9 to TRBJ1-6; D unclear. The CDR3 DNA reads TGTGCCAGCAGCTCCGGGCAGAATTCACCCCTCCACTTT. Protein product: CASSSGQNSPLHF.